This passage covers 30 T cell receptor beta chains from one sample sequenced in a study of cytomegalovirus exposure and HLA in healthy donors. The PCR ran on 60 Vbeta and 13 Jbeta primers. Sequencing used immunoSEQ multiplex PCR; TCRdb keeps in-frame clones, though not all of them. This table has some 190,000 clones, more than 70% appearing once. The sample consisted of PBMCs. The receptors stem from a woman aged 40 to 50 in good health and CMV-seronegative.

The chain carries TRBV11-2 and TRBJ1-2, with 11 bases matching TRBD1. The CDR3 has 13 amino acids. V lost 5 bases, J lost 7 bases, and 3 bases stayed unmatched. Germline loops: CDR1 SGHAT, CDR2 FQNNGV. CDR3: CASSQDRGRGYTF. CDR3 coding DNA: TGTGCCAGCAGCCAGGACAGGGGGCGTGGCTACACCTTC.

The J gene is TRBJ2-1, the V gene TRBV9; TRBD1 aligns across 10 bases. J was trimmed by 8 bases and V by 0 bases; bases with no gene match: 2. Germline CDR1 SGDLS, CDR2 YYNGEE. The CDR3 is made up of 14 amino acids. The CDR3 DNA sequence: TGTGCCAGCAGCGTAGAAGGGACAGGGGATGAGCAGTTCTTC. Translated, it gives CASSVEGTGDEQFF.

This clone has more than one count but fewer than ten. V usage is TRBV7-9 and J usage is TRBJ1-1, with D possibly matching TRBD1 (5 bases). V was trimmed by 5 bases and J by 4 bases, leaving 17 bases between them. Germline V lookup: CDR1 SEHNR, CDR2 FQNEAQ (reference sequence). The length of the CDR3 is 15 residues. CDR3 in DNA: TGTGCCAGCAGCCCAGGGTTCTCTCAGAGCACTGAAGCTTTCTTT. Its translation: CASSPGFSQSTEAFF.

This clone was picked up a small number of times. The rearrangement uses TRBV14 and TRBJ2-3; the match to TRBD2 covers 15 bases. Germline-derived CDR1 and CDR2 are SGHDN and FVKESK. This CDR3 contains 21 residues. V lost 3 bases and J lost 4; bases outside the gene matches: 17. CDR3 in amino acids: CASSQGMWTSGRAYGSDTQYF. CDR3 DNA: TGTGCCAGCAGCCAGGGGATGTGGACTAGCGGGAGGGCGTATGGTTCAGATACGCAGTATTTT.

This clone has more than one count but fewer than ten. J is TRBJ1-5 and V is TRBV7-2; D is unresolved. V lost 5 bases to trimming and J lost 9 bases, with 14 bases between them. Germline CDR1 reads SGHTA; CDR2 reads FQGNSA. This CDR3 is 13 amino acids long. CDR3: CASSPGPGMPQHF. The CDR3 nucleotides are TGTGCCAGCAGCCCCGGGCCCGGGATGCCCCAGCATTTT.

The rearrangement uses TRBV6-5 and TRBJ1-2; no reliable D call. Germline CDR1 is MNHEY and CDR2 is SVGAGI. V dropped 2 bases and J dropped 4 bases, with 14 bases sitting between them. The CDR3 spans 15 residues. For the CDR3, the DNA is TGTGCCAGCAGTTACCGCTCCGGGTTGGGCTATGGCTACACCTTC. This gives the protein CASSYRSGLGYGYTF.

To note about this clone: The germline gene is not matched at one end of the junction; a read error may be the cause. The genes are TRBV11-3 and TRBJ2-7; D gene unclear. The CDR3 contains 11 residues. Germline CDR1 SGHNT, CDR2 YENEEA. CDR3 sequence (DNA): TGTGCCAGCAGCCAACAAACAGAGATTGACTTC. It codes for CASSQQTEIDF.

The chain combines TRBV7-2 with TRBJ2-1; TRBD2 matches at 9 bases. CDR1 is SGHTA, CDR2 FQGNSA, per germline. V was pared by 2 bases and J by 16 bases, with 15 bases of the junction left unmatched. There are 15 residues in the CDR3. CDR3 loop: CASSLLSLAGWGLFF. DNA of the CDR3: TGTGCCAGCAGCTTACTGAGTCTAGCGGGATGGGGGCTCTTCTTC. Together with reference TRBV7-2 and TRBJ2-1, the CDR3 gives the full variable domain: GAGVSQSPSNKVTEKGKDVELRCDPISGHTALYWYRQSLGQGLEFLIYFQGNSAPDKSGLPSDRFSAERTGGSVSTLTIQRTQQEDSAVYLCASSLLSLAGWGLFFGPGTRLTVL.

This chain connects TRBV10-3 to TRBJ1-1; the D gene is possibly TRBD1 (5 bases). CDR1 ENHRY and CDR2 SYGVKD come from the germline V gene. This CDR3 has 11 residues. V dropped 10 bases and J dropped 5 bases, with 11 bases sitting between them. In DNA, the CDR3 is TGTGCCAGTCAGGGATCAACTGAAGCTTTCTTT. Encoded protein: CASQGSTEAFF.

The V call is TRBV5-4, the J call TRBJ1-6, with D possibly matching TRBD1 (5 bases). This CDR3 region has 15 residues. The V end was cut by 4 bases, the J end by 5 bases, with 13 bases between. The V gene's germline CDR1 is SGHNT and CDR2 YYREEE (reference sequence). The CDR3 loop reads CASSPTGTDNSPLHF. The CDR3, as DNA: TGTGCCAGCAGCCCAACAGGAACCGATAATTCACCCCTCCACTTT.

CDR3 in DNA: TGTGCCAGCTACGCAGCGGGAGGCGCAGATACGCAGTATTTT. Protein: CASYAAGGADTQYF. The chain uses TRBV28 and TRBJ2-3, with 9 bases matching TRBD2. With V trimmed by 8 bases and J by 4 bases, 7 bases remained unmatched. The CDR3 is 14 residues long. Germline CDR1 MDHEN, CDR2 SYDVKM.

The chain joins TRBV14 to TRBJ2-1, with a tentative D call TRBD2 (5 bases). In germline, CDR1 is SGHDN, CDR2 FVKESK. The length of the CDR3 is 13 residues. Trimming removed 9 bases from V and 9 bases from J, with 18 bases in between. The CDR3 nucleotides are TGTGCCAGTGCGGCTGTGCTTGAGGGTGAGCAGTTCTTC. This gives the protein CASAAVLEGEQFF.

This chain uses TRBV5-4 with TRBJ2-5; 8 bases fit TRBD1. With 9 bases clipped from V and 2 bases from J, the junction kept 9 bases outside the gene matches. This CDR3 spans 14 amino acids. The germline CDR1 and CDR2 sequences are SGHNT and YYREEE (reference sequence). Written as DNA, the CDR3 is TGTGCCACCAAACAGGGGGTGACTCAAGAGACCCAGTACTTC. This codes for CATKQGVTQETQYF.

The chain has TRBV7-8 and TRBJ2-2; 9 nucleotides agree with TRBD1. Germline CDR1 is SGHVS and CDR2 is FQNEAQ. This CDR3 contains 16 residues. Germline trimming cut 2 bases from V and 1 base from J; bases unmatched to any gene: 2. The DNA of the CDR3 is TGTGCCAGCAGCTTACAGGGACAGGGGAACACCGGGGAGCTGTTTTTT. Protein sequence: CASSLQGQGNTGELFF.

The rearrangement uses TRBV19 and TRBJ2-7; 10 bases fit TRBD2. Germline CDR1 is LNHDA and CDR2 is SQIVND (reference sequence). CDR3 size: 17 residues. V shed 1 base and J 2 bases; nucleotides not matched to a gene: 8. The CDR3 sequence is CASSIVPSGGPTYEQYF. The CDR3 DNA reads TGTGCCAGTAGTATAGTCCCTAGCGGGGGACCGACCTACGAGCAGTACTTC.

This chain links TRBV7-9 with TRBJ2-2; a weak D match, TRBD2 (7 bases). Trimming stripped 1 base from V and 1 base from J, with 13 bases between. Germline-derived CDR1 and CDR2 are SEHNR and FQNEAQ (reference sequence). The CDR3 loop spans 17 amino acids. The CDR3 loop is CASSLVGGTKNTGELFF. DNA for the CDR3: TGTGCCAGCAGCTTAGTCGGGGGGACAAAGAACACCGGGGAGCTGTTTTTT.

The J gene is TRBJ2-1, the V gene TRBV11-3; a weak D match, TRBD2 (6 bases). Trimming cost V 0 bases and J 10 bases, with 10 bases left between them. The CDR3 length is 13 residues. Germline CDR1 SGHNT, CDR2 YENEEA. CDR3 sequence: CASSLDLAGEQFF. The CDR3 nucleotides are TGTGCCAGCAGCTTAGATTTGGCGGGAGAGCAGTTCTTC.

CDR3 sequence (DNA): TGTGCCAGCAGTTTAGCCCCCCAGAACTATGGCTACACCTTC. It specifies CASSLAPQNYGYTF. The chain has TRBV28 and TRBJ1-2, with D hard to call. The V and J ends lost 2 bases and 2 bases respectively, with 9 bases between them. The length of the CDR3 is 14 residues. CDR1 is MDHEN and CDR2 is SYDVKM in the germline V gene.

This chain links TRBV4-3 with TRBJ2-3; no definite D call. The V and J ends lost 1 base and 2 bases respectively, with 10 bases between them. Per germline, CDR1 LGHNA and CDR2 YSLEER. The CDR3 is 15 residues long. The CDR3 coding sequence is TGCGCCAGCAGCCAAGGAGTGGTTAACACAGATACGCAGTATTTT. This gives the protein CASSQGVVNTDTQYF.

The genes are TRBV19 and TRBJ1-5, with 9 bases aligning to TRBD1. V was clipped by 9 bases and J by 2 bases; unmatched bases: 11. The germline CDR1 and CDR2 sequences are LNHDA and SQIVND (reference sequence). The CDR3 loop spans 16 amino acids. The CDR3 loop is CASRTTGGSGNQPQHF. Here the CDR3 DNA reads TGTGCCAGCCGTACTACAGGGGGCAGCGGCAATCAGCCCCAGCATTTT.

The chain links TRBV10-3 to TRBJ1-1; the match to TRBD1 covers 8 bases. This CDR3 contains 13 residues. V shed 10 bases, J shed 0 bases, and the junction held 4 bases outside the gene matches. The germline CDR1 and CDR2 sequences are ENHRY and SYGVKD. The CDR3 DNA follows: TGTGCCACCTCGGGACAGGTGAACACTGAAGCTTTCTTT. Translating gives CATSGQVNTEAFF.

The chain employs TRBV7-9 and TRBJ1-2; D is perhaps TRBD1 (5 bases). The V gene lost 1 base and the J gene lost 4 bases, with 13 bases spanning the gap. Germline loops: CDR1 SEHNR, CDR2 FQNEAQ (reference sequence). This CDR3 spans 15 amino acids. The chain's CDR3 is CASSLEPEGPYGYTF. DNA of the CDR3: TGTGCCAGCAGCTTAGAACCGGAGGGGCCCTATGGCTACACCTTC.

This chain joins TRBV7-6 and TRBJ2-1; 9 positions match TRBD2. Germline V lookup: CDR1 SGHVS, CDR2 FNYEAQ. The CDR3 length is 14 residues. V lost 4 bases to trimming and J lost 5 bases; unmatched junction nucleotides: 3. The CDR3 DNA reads TGTGCCAGCAGCTCGGGACTAGCTAACAATGAGCAGTTCTTC. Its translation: CASSSGLANNEQFF.

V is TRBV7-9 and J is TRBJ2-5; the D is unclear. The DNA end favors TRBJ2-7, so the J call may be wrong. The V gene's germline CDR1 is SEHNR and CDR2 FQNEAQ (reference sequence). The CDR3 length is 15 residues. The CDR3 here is CASSLAGALASEQYF. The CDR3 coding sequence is TGTGCCAGCAGCTTAGCTGGAGCTCTTGCGTCCGAGCAGTACTTC.

CDR3 in amino acids: CASEHEESNEKLFF. The CDR3 nucleotides are TGTGCCAGTGAACACGAGGAGAGTAATGAAAAACTGTTTTTT. The rearrangement joins TRBV11-2 to TRBJ1-4; D not certain. The V and J ends lost 9 bases and 4 bases respectively, with 15 bases between them. The CDR3 runs 14 residues. Germline assignment: CDR1 SGHAT and CDR2 FQNNGV.

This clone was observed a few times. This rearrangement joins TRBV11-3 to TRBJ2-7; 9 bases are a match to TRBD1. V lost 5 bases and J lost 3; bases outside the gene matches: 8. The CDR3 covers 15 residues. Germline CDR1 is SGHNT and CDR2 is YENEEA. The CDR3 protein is CASSLDRGVGYEQYF. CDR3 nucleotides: TGTGCCAGCAGCCTTGACAGGGGGGTGGGCTACGAGCAGTACTTC.

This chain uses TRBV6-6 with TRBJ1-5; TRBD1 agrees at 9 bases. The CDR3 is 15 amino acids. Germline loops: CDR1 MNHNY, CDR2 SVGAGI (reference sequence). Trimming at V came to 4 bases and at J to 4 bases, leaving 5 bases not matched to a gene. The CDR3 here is CASSSRTGVNQPQHF. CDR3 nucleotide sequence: TGTGCCAGCAGTTCGAGGACAGGGGTAAATCAGCCCCAGCATTTT.

CDR3 coding DNA: TGTGCCAGCAGCGTTTCTGCTGGGGCCTTAAATTCACCCCTCCACTTT. Its protein product is CASSVSAGALNSPLHF. The gene calls are TRBV9 and TRBJ1-6; D is perhaps TRBD1 (5 bases). Between the trimmed V and J ends, which lost 2 bases and 7 bases, there was a span of 16 bases. Germline V gene sequence: CDR1 SGDLS, CDR2 YYNGEE. CDR3 length equals 16 residues.

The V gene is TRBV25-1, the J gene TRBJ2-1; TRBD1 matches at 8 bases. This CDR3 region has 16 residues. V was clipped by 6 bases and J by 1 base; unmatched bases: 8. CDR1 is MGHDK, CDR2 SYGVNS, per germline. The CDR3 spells CASRGDRGPSYNEQFF. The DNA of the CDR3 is TGTGCCAGCAGGGGAGACAGGGGCCCTTCCTACAATGAGCAGTTCTTC.

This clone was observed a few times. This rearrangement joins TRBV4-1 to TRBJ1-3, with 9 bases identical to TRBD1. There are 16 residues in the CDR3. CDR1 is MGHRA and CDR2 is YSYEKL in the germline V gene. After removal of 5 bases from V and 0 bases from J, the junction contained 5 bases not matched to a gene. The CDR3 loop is CASSRDRVSSGNTIYF. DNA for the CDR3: TGCGCCAGCAGCAGGGACAGGGTCTCCTCTGGAAACACCATATATTTT.